These T cell receptor beta chains were read from a single sample in a study of shared clonotypes between healthy human individuals. Repertoires were generated with immunoSEQ multiplex PCR, while TCRdb's copy carries only in-frame clones and drops some. The table has about 2.1 million clones, just under 95% seen once. Sequencing was carried out using naive CD8+ T cells from PBMCs. These receptors all stem from a man aged 18 to 35 in good health. Some clones in this sample may be carry-over from other donors' samples. The CDR3 runs from the conserved cysteine through the conserved F or W. A D gene is named only where the DNA matches it firmly. Rows may omit the clone size; those that give it use once, few, many or a size class.

- | TRBJ2-7 | TRBV18 | TRBD1 | CASSPPGTAEYEQYF | TGTGCCAGCTCACCCCCAGGGACAGCGGAGTACGAGCAGTACTTC
- | TRBJ2-7 | TRBV5-1 | - | CASRVAGAAYEQYF | TGCGCCAGCAGGGTTGCTGGGGCAGCTTACGAGCAGTACTTC
- | TRBJ1-5 | TRBV7-9 | - | CASSDTTGGQQPQHF | TGTGCCAGCAGCGATACCACAGGCGGACAACAGCCCCAGCATTTT
- | TRBJ1-2 | TRBV10-3 | - | CAISESWGGGALYNYGYTF | TGTGCCATCAGTGAGTCGTGGGGAGGGGGAGCCCTCTATAACTATGGCTACACCTTC
- | TRBJ2-7 | TRBV28 | TRBD1 | CASSSSTGLGDDEQYF | TGTGCCAGCAGTTCCTCGACAGGGTTGGGAGACGACGAGCAGTACTTC
- | TRBJ1-1 | TRBV7-9 | - | CASSQGLPVTEAFF | TGTGCCAGCTCTCAGGGACTGCCGGTGACTGAAGCTTTCTTT
- | TRBJ1-3 | TRBV6-5 | - | CASSYDRTPGNTIYF | TGTGCCAGCAGTTACGATCGGACTCCTGGAAACACCATATATTTT
once | TRBJ2-7 | TRBV27 | - | CASSSGRGSYEQYF | TGTGCCAGCAGTTCAGGCCGGGGCTCCTACGAGCAGTACTTC
- | TRBJ2-2 | TRBV13 | TRBD2 | CASSLASGPNTGELFF | TGTGCCAGCAGCCTGGCTAGCGGACCGAACACCGGGGAGCTGTTTTTT
few | TRBJ1-2 | TRBV9 | - | CASSVEGYAYGYTF | TGTGCCAGCAGCGTAGAGGGATACGCCTATGGCTACACCTTC
once | TRBJ2-2 | TRBV27 | - | CASSLRGYTGELFF | TGTGCCAGCAGTTTGAGAGGGTACACCGGGGAGCTGTTTTTT